Listed below are T cell receptor beta chains from one sample, sequenced in a study of CD8 T cells in Susac syndrome. One entry per CDR3 protein, called by TCRdb with MiXCR from the immunoSEQ multiplex PCR reads. Altogether under 200,000 distinct CDR3 sequences are present, 90% to 95% being singletons, with the ten largest covering roughly 0.15%. Sample: CD4+ T cells from PBMCs. The receptors here all came from a human donor in good health. Both conserved end residues are part of each CDR3. Clone size is given for some rows only: seen once, a few or many times, or a class if the clone is expanded.

j_call,v_call,clone_size,cdr3_aa
TRBJ2-5,TRBV6-2/TRBV6-3,-,CAIARGETQYF
TRBJ2-3,TRBV9,-,CASSRDRKTNTQYF
TRBJ1-3,TRBV23-1,-,CASSQAGRVPGNTIYF
TRBJ1-1,TRBV14,-,CASQRQMNTEAFF
TRBJ2-2,TRBV4-3,-,CASSPEGVATGELFF
TRBJ2-5,TRBV7-2,-,CASSPRSGTGIVTQYF
TRBJ1-2,TRBV12-3/TRBV12-4,-,CASSLGGESYGYTF
TRBJ1-2,TRBV6-4,-,CASSDSISGYTF
TRBJ1-1,TRBV29-1,-,CSVGDGGWSTEAFF
TRBJ2-2,TRBV4-2,-,CASSQEWLAGDLGELFF
TRBJ2-2,TRBV7-2,-,CASSRFSGELFF
TRBJ2-5,TRBV20-1,once,CSAPQRGKETQYF
TRBJ2-7,TRBV7-9,-,CASSLAGTPAYEQYF
TRBJ2-1,TRBV7-7,-,CASSRGQGGYNEQFF
TRBJ2-7,TRBV20-1,once,CSASFGGATTYEQYF
TRBJ1-2,TRBV7-2,-,CASRKMVGYGYTF
TRBJ2-2,TRBV6-5,-,CASRTGTAYTGELFF
TRBJ2-3,TRBV3-1,-,CASSGGTSGADTQYF
TRBJ2-7,TRBV5-4,-,CASSLEGLAGPYEQYF
TRBJ2-5,TRBV30,-,CAWSLAGGPAETQYF
TRBJ1-1,TRBV20-1,-,CSAKVGGPNTEAFF
TRBJ2-7,TRBV2,-,CASATQGEQYF
TRBJ1-1,TRBV29-1,-,CSVEVDRGYAEAFF
TRBJ2-7,TRBV20-1,-,CSASGWGKLDEQYF
TRBJ1-3,TRBV29-1,-,CSVEEPGNTIYF
TRBJ2-1,TRBV24-1,-,CATSKGSEQFF
TRBJ2-7,TRBV9,-,CASSVAPGAYEQYF
TRBJ1-2,TRBV9,-,CASSVSMGDYGYTF
TRBJ2-5,TRBV4-2,-,CASSQSLALQETQYF
TRBJ2-1,TRBV7-3,-,CASSLAATGNEQFF
TRBJ2-7,TRBV20-1,-,CSASGTSDYEQYF
TRBJ1-5,TRBV20-1,-,CSARTGINQPQHF
TRBJ1-1,TRBV9,-,CASSARTGSPEAFF
TRBJ1-5,TRBV27,-,CASSLSGESNQPQHF
TRBJ1-2,TRBV3-1,-,CASSQVRNGEGYTF
TRBJ2-1,TRBV4-1,-,CASSQREDYNEQFF
TRBJ2-7,TRBV12-3/TRBV12-4,few,CASRADRGPYEQYF
TRBJ2-7,TRBV20-1,-,CSWRGVGYEQYF
TRBJ1-6,TRBV6-2/TRBV6-3,once,CASSYSSENSPLHF
TRBJ2-1,TRBV9,-,CASSYKGLAGGTSRYNEQFF
TRBJ2-2,TRBV30,-,CAWSEGFGELFF
TRBJ1-1,TRBV29-1,-,CSVEGRLNTEAFF
TRBJ2-7,TRBV9,-,CASSVGTGSSYEQYF